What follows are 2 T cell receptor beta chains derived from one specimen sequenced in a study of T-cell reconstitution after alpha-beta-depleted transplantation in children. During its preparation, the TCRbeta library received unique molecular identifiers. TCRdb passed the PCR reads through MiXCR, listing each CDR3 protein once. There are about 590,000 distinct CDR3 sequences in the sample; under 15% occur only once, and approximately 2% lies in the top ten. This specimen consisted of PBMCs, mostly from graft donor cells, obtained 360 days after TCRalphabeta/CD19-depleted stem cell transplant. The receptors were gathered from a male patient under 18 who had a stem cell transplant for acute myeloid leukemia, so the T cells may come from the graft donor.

The CDR3 nucleotides are TGTGCCAGCAGCTTAGCCTTCTCAGATACGCAGTATTTT. Its protein is CASSLAFSDTQYF. This rearrangement joins TRBV7-2 to TRBJ2-3; D is undetermined. V was pared by 0 bases and J by 4 bases, with 5 bases between. The germline V gene encodes CDR1 SGHTA and CDR2 FQGNSA. The CDR3 is 13 residues long.

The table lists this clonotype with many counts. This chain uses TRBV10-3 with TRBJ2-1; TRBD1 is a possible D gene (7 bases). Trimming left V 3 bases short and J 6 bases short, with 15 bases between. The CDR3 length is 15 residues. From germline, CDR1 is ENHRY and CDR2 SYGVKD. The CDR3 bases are TGTGCCATCAGTGATCCGACAGGGAGGTCCAATGAGCAGTTCTTC. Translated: CAISDPTGRSNEQFF.